This T cell receptor beta chain stems from a study of beta chain features in type 1 diabetes. In the study overall: Across every sample, some 110 million sorted cells were examined in total.

Study results and caveats: In these data, an HLA type influence on TCRB rearrangement remained unresolved. Shorter TCRB CDR3s, moderately but significantly so, were found in Type 1 diabetes patients in all four CD4+ subsets. PCR might show a preference for shorter templates, equally across patients and controls. High TCR expression in some cells could lead to their over-representation in cDNA sequencing.

This clone was detected a few times. Its antigen is not known. Of the isolated RNA, all was reverse transcribed, and so the sequenced material was expressed TCRB transcripts. TCRdb keeps only in-frame clones here, not all; method: immunoSEQ multiplex PCR. The sample yields roughly 730,000 clones, roughly an eighth seen once. The V end lost 0 bases, the J end lost 6 bases, and 14 bases lay between the germline ends. Germline loops: CDR1 GTSNPN, CDR2 SVGIG (reference sequence). The CDR3 is 15 amino acids. The sequence was obtained from a young man with type 1 diabetes. Sequenced material: naive CD4+ T cells from blood. The chain is built from TRBV30 and TRBJ2-2, with D uncertain. DNA for the CDR3: TGTGCCTGGAGTGTAGGCAAAGTGGACGCCGGGGAGCTGTTTTTT. As protein: CAWSVGKVDAGELFF.